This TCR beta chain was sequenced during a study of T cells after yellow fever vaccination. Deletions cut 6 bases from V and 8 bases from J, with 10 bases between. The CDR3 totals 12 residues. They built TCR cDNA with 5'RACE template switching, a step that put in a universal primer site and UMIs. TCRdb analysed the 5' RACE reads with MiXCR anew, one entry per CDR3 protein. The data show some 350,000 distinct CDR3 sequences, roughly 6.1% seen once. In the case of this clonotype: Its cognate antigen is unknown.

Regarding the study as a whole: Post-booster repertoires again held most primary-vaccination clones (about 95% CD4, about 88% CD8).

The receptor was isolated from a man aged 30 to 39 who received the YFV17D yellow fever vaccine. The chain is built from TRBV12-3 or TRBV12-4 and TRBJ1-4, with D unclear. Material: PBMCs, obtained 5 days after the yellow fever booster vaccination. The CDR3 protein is CASSLGREKLFF. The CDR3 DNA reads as TGTGCCAGCAGCCTTGGGAGAGAAAAACTGTTTTTT.